Sequencing of this T cell receptor beta chain was carried out in a study of blood T cell repertoires in COVID-19. Study details: In each case, the material was cDNA or gDNA derived from T cells, B-cell-depleted T cells, or PBMCs.

In the authors' methods: Amplified reference gene primers provided the basis for estimating nucleated cell counts. Only in-frame clones appear in the TCRdb table, and some are missing; sequencing was by immunoSEQ multiplex PCR. Clonal size and the V and J genes are those of that table, whereas D and trimming came from the DNA. The data contain fewer than 250,000 clones, less than 85% of them singletons. CDR3 length: 16 amino acids. Germline values: CDR1 SGHDN, CDR2 FVKESK. Trimming pared 1 base from V and 0 bases from J, leaving 7 bases between. The rearrangement joins TRBV14 to TRBJ2-6; D not certain. The TCR originated in a woman aged 45-65 years with acute or convalescent COVID-19. Sequenced input: peripheral blood. CDR3 sequence: CASSQVSLSGANVLTF. The CDR3 bases are TGTGCCAGCAGCCAAGTTAGTCTCTCTGGGGCCAACGTCCTGACTTTC.